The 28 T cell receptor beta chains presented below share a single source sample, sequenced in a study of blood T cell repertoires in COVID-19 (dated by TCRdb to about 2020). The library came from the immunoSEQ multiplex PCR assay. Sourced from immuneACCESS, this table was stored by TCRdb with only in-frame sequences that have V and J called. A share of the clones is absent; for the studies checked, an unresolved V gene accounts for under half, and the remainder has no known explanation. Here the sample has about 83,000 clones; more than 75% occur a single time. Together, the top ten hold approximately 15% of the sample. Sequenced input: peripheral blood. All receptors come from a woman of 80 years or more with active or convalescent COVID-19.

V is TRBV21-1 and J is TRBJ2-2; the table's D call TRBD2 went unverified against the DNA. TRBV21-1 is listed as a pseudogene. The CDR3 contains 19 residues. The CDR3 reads CASTPDRDSSRLASGELFF. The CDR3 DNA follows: TGTGCCAGCACCCCCGACCGGGACTCTTCCCGACTAGCATCCGGGGAGCTGTTTTTT.

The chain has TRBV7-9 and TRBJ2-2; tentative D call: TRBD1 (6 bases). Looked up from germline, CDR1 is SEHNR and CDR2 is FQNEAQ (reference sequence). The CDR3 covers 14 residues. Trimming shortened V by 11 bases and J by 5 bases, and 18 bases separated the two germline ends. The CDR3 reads CAGQPASRTGELFF. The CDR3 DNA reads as TGTGCCGGACAGCCCGCCTCACGGACCGGGGAGCTGTTTTTT.

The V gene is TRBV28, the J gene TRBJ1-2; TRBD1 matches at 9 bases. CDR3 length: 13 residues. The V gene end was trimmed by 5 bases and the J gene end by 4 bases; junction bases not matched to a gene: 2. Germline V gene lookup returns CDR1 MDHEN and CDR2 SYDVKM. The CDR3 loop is CASSGGQGYGYTF. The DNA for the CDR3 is TGTGCCAGCAGTGGGGGACAGGGCTATGGCTACACCTTC.

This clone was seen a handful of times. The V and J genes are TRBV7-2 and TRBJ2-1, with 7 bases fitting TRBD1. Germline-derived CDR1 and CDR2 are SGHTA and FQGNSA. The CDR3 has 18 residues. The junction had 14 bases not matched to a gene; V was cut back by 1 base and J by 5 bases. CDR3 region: CASSLVGTASLTNNEQFF. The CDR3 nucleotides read TGTGCCAGCAGCTTAGTTGGGACAGCGTCTTTAACTAACAATGAGCAGTTCTTC.

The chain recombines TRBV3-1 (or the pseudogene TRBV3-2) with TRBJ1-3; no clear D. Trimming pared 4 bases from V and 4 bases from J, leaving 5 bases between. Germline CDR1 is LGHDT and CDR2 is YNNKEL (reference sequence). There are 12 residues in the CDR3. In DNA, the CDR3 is TGTGCCAGCAGCCCTTTGGGAAACACCATATATTTT. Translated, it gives CASSPLGNTIYF.

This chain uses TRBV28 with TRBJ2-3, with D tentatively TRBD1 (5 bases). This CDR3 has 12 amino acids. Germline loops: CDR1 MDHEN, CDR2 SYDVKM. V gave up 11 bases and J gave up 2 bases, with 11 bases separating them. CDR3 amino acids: CAVTANTDTQYF. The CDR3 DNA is TGTGCCGTGACAGCTAACACAGATACGCAGTATTTT.

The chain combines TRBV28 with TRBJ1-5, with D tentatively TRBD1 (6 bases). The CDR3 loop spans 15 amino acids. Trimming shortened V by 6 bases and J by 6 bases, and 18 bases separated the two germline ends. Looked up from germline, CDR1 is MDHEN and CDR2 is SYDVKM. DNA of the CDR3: TGTGCCAGCAGCCACCTAACACAGGGCGCTCAGCCCCAGCATTTT. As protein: CASSHLTQGAQPQHF.

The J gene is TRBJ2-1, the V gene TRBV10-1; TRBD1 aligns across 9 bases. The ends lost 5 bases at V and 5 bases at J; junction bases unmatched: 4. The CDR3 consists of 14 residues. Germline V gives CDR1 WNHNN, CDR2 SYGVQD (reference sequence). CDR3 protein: CASSWDRVHNEQFF. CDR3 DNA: TGCGCCAGCAGTTGGGACAGGGTCCACAATGAGCAGTTCTTC.

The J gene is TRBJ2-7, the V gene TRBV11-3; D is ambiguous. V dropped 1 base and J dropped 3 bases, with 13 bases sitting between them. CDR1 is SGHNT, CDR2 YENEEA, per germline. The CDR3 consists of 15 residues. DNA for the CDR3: TGTGCCAGCAGCTTAGGCCATACAAATCGCTACGAGCAGTACTTC. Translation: CASSLGHTNRYEQYF.

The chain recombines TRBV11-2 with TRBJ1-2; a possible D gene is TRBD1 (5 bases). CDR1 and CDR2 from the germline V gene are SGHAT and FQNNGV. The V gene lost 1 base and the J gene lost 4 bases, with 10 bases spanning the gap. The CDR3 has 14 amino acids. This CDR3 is CASSLGGTFYGYTF. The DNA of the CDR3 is TGTGCCAGCAGCTTAGGGGGGACTTTCTATGGCTACACCTTC.

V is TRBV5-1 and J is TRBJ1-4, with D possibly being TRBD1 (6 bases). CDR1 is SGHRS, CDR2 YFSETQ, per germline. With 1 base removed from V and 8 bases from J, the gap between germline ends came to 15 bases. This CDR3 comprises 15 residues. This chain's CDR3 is CASSLYVTGSEKLFF. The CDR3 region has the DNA TGCGCCAGCAGCTTGTATGTCACAGGGTCCGAAAAACTGTTTTTT.

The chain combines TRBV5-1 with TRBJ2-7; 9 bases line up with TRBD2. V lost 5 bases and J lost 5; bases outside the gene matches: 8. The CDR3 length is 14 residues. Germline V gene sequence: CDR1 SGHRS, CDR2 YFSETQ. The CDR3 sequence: CASRWSSGADEQYF. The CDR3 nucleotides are TGCGCCAGCAGGTGGTCTAGCGGGGCCGACGAGCAGTACTTC.

CDR3 region: CASTLYTEAFF. CDR3 in DNA: TGTGCCAGCACCCTTTACACTGAAGCTTTCTTT. The genes are TRBV12-3 or TRBV12-4 and TRBJ1-1; D not resolved. Between the trimmed V and J ends, which lost 7 bases and 3 bases, there was a span of 6 bases. The CDR3 is 11 residues long.

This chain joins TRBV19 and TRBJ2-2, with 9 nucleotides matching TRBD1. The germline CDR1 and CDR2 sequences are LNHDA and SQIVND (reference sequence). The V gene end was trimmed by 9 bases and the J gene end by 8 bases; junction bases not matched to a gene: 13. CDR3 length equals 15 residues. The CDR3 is CASHPGTGLSGELFF. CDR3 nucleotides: TGTGCCAGCCACCCCGGGACAGGGCTTTCTGGGGAGCTGTTTTTT.

The chain's CDR3 is CASSYYPGASLMNTEAFF. CDR3 DNA sequence: TGTGCCAGCAGTTACTACCCAGGGGCGTCTCTAATGAACACTGAAGCTTTCTTT. This chain links TRBV6-2 or TRBV6-3 with TRBJ1-1; D may be TRBD1 (6 bases). Per the germline V gene, CDR1 is MNHEY and CDR2 is SVGEGT. The germline V and J ends were trimmed by 1 base and 0 bases, with 18 bases remaining between them. This CDR3 has 18 amino acids.

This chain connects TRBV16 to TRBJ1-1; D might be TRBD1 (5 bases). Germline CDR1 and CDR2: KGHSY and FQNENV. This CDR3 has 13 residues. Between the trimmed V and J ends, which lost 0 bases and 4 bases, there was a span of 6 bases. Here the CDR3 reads CASSQSGGTEAFF. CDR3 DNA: TGTGCCAGCAGCCAATCGGGGGGCACTGAAGCTTTCTTT.

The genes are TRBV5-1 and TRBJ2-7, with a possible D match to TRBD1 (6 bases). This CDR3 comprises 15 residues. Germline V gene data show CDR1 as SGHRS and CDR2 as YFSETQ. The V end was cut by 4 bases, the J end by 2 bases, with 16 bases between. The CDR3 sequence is CASSLVGAGAYEQYF. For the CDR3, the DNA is TGCGCCAGCAGCCTGGTGGGGGCGGGCGCCTACGAGCAGTACTTC.

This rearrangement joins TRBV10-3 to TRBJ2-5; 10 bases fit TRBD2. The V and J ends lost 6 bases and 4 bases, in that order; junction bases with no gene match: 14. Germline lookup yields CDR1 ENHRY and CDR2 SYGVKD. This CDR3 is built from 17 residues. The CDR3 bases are TGTGCCATCAGCGCCCATGCTAGCGGGGGTTCCCGAGAGACCCAGTACTTC. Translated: CAISAHASGGSRETQYF.

In nucleotides, the CDR3 is TGTGCCAGCAGCGTAGGTCCCAGATTCAATCAGCCCCAGCATTTT. It codes for CASSVGPRFNQPQHF. The chain employs TRBV9 and TRBJ1-5, with D unclear. CDR3 length: 15 amino acids. V was trimmed by 0 bases and J by 3 bases, leaving 10 bases between them. Per germline, CDR1 SGDLS and CDR2 YYNGEE.

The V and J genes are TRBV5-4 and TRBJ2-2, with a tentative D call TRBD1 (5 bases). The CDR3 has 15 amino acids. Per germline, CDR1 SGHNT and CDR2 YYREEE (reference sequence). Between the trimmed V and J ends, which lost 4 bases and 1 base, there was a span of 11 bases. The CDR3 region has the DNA TGTGCCAGCAGCCCCCGACAGAAGAACACCGGGGAGCTGTTTTTT. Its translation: CASSPRQKNTGELFF.

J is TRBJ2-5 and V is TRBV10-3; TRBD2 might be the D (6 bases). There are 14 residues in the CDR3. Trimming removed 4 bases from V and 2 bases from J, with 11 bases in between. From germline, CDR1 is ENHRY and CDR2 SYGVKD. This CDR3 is CAISGARGQETQYF. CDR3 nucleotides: TGTGCCATCAGTGGGGCGCGGGGACAAGAGACCCAGTACTTC.

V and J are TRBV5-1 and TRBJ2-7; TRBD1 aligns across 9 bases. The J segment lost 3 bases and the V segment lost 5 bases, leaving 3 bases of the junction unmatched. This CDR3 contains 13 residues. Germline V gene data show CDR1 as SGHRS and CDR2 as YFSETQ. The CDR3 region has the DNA TGCGCCAGCAGACCGGGACAGGGCTACGAGCAGTACTTC. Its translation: CASRPGQGYEQYF.

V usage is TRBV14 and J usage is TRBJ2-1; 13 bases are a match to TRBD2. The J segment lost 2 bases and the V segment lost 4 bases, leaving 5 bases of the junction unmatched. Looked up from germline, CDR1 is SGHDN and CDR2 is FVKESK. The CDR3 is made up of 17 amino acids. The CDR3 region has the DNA TGTGCCAGCAGCCCCTGGACTAGCGGGGGACCCTACAATGAGCAGTTCTTC. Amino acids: CASSPWTSGGPYNEQFF.

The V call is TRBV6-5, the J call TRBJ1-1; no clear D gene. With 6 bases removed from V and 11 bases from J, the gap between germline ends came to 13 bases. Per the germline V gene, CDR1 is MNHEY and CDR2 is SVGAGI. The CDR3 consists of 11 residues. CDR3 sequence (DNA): TGTGCCAGCAGAGACGGCCCGAGGGCTTTCTTT. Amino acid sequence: CASRDGPRAFF.

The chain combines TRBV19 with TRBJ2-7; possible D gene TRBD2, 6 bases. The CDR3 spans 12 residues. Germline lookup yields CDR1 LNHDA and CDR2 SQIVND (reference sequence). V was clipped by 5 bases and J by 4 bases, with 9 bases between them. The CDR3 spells CASSPSGYEQYF. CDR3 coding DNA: TGTGCCAGTAGTCCCAGCGGGTACGAGCAGTACTTC.

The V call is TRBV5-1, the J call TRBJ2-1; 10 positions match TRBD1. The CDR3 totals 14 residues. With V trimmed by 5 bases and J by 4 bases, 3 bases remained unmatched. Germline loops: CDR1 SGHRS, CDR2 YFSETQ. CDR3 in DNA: TGCGCCAGCAGGCGACAGGGGGCGTACAATGAGCAGTTCTTC. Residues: CASRRQGAYNEQFF.

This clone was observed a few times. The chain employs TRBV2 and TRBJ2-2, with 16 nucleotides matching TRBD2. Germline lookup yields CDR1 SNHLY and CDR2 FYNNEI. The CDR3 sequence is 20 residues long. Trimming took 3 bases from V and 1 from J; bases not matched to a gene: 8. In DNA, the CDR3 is TGTGCCAGCAGTGATCCCCCGGGACTAGCGGGGGGGATGAACACCGGGGAGCTGTTTTTT. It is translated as CASSDPPGLAGGMNTGELFF.

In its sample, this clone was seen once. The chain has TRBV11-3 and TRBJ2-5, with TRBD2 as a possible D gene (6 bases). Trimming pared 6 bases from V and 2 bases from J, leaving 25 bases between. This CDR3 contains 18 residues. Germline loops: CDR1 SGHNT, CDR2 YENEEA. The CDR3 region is CASRNPRTPAGPQETQYF. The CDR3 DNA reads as TGTGCCAGCAGAAATCCACGAACCCCGGCGGGACCTCAAGAGACCCAGTACTTC.